The 25 T cell receptor beta chains in this list originate from one sample, sequenced in a study of T-cell reconstitution after alpha-beta-depleted transplantation in children. TCRbeta library construction was performed incorporating unique molecular identifiers. One entry per CDR3 protein, called by TCRdb with MiXCR from the PCR reads. The repertoire consists of under 140,000 distinct CDR3 sequences, with about 9.4% occurring once and the leading ten covering roughly 8%. Source: PBMCs from the stem cell graft donor, taken from the stem cell graft. These TCRs come from a human donor who donated a stem cell graft to a child with acute lymphoblastic leukemia.

This clonotype was detected many times. This chain joins TRBV12-3 or TRBV12-4 and TRBJ1-5, with no clear D. The length of the CDR3 is 16 residues. Trimming removed 5 bases from V and 2 bases from J, with 16 bases in between. CDR3 coding DNA: TGTGCCAGCAGTGCGCGGCTTCGGGGTGGCAATCAGCCCCAGCATTTT. This codes for CASSARLRGGNQPQHF.

This clonotype was detected many times. The chain uses TRBV20-1 and TRBJ1-5; the match to TRBD1 covers 9 bases. This CDR3 contains 13 residues. V gave up 7 bases and J gave up 9 bases; unmatched junction bases: 10. From germline, CDR1 is DFQATT and CDR2 SNEGSKA (reference sequence). The CDR3 region is CSVQDRGFRPQHF. The CDR3 DNA reads TGCAGTGTACAAGACAGGGGGTTCCGGCCCCAGCATTTT.

In its sample, this clonotype was seen many times. J is TRBJ2-2 and V is TRBV20-1; tentatively, D is TRBD2 (6 bases). V lost 6 bases, J lost 0 bases, and 11 bases lay in between. CDR1 and CDR2 (germline): DFQATT, SNEGSKA (reference sequence). CDR3 length: 14 residues. The CDR3 DNA sequence: TGCAGTGCCCAGGAGGGCACGAACACCGGGGAGCTGTTTTTT. Protein sequence: CSAQEGTNTGELFF.

This clonotype occurred many times. The chain couples TRBV29-1 to TRBJ2-7; 7 bases fit TRBD2. The V segment lost 5 bases and the J segment 0 bases; nucleotides outside the gene matches: 7. In germline, CDR1 is SQVTM, CDR2 ANQGSEA. CDR3 length: 14 residues. CDR3 nucleotides: TGCAGCGTTCGCCTTGGCGGGGGCTCCTACGAGCAGTACTTC. Translation: CSVRLGGGSYEQYF.

This clonotype has a count of ten or more. V gene TRBV5-5 combines with J gene TRBJ1-4, with 10 bases matching TRBD1. Per germline, CDR1 SGHKS and CDR2 YYEKEE (reference sequence). The CDR3 spans 12 residues. The trim removed 4 bases at V and 15 bases at J, leaving 6 bases unmatched. The CDR3 nucleotides read TGTGCCAGCAGCGGCCCGGGACAGGGGATGTTTTTT. Protein sequence: CASSGPGQGMFF.

J is TRBJ2-5 and V is TRBV24-1; 8 bases match TRBD1. The germline V gene has CDR1 KGHDR and CDR2 SFDVKD. This CDR3 has 16 residues. The ends lost 3 bases at V and 4 bases at J; junction bases unmatched: 9. The CDR3 reads CATSDRNQGALETQYF. The CDR3 DNA reads as TGTGCCACCAGTGATCGCAATCAGGGGGCTCTAGAGACCCAGTACTTC.

This clonotype was counted many times. The rearrangement uses TRBV4-3 and TRBJ2-7; either TRBD1 or TRBD2 may supply D (5 bases each). Germline V lookup: CDR1 LGHNA, CDR2 YSLEER. Trimming left V 2 bases short and J 1 base short, with 18 bases between. The CDR3 extends over 17 amino acids. The CDR3: CASSQFLGAGASYEQYF. CDR3 coding DNA: TGCGCCAGCAGCCAATTCCTGGGAGCCGGGGCGTCCTACGAGCAGTACTTC.

The chain uses TRBV2 and TRBJ2-1; maybe TRBD2 (6 bases). Germline V gives CDR1 SNHLY, CDR2 FYNNEI. Deletions cut 7 bases from V and 0 bases from J, with 19 bases between. This CDR3 has 17 amino acids. The CDR3 region has the DNA TGTGCCAGCACCTCTCCCAGGGACTCGAGCTCCTACAATGAGCAGTTCTTC. It specifies CASTSPRDSSSYNEQFF. Drawing the rest from reference TRBV2 and TRBJ2-1, the complete variable domain is EPEVTQTPSHQVTQMGQEVILRCVPISNHLYFYWYRQILGQKVEFLVSFYNNEISEKSEIFDDQFSVERPDGSNFTLKIRSTKLEDSAMYFCASTSPRDSSSYNEQFFGPGTRLTVL.

To note about this clonotype: A read error may explain this, as a much larger clone is one base away. CDR3 nucleotides: TGTGCCAGCAGTTTCACAACGACTAGCGGGAGGGCGATCCCAGATACGCAGTATTTT. This encodes CASSFTTTSGRAIPDTQYF. The V and J genes are TRBV12-3 or TRBV12-4 and TRBJ2-3; 14 bases are shared with TRBD2. After removal of 3 bases from V and 4 bases from J, the junction contained 12 bases not matched to a gene. The CDR3 loop spans 19 amino acids.

There are many counts of this clonotype. V gene TRBV4-1 combines with J gene TRBJ1-5; D is unresolved. The CDR3 has 15 residues. V lost 3 bases, J lost 1 base, and 10 bases lay in between. Germline V gene lookup returns CDR1 MGHRA and CDR2 YSYEKL. CDR3 nucleotides: TGCGCCAGCAGCCAGGCGTATGGGAGCAATCAGCCCCAGCATTTT. Translation gives CASSQAYGSNQPQHF.

Ten or more counts support this clonotype. The rearrangement joins TRBV6-4 to TRBJ2-4; D is ambiguous. Per the germline V gene, CDR1 is MRHNA and CDR2 is SNTAGT. The CDR3 length is 15 residues. V was trimmed by 7 bases and J by 0 bases, leaving 13 bases between them. The CDR3 DNA reads as TGTGCCAGCAAGAAAAAGACCCTAGCCAAAAACATTCAGTACTTC. Translation gives CASKKKTLAKNIQYF.

This clonotype was observed at least ten times. The CDR3 loop is CASSLLGGTGGYEQYF. CDR3 nucleotide sequence: TGTGCCAGCAGTCTATTAGGGGGGACAGGAGGCTACGAGCAGTACTTC. This rearrangement joins TRBV7-2 to TRBJ2-7, with 8 bases identical to TRBD1. CDR1 is SGHTA and CDR2 is FQGNSA in the germline V gene. The CDR3 is made up of 16 amino acids. V shed 6 bases, J shed 3 bases, and the junction held 13 bases outside the gene matches. Drawing the rest from reference TRBV7-2 and TRBJ2-7, the complete variable domain is GAGVSQSPSNKVTEKGKDVELRCDPISGHTALYWYRQSLGQGLEFLIYFQGNSAPDKSGLPSDRFSAERTGGSVSTLTIQRTQQEDSAVYLCASSLLGGTGGYEQYFGPGTRLTVT.

In this sample, this clonotype turned up many times. CDR3 region: CAWSYTGTGFYEQYF. CDR3 in DNA: TGTGCCTGGAGCTACACCGGGACAGGATTCTACGAGCAGTACTTC. V usage is TRBV30 and J usage is TRBJ2-7, with 8 bases that match TRBD1. The CDR3 consists of 15 residues. V dropped 3 bases and J dropped 3; count of bases not matched to a gene: 10. Germline V gene lookup returns CDR1 GTSNPN and CDR2 SVGIG (reference sequence). Based on the CDR3 plus reference TRBV30 and TRBJ2-7, the full variable domain is SQTIHQWPATLVQPVGSPLSLECTVEGTSNPNLYWYRQAAGRGLQLLFYSVGIGQISSEVPQNLSASRPQDRQFILSSKKLLLSDSGFYLCAWSYTGTGFYEQYFGPGTRLTVT.

This clonotype was counted ten times or more. The chain uses TRBV5-1 and TRBJ2-6; D possibly corresponds to TRBD1 (6 bases). This CDR3 comprises 15 residues. Germline V gives CDR1 SGHRS, CDR2 YFSETQ. Trimming took 4 bases from V and 0 from J, leaving 8 bases between them. CDR3 DNA: TGCGCCAGCAGCCAAGGGGGCTCTGGGGCCAACGTCCTGACTTTC. Encoded protein: CASSQGGSGANVLTF.

There are many counts of this clonotype. The rearrangement joins TRBV6-5 to TRBJ1-4; D possibly corresponds to TRBD1 (6 bases). From germline, CDR1 is MNHEY and CDR2 SVGAGI. This CDR3 comprises 18 residues. Trimming left V 0 bases short and J 0 bases short, with 14 bases between. The CDR3 DNA reads as TGTGCCAGCAGTTACTCGGCAGGGGCCGTTGCAACTAATGAAAAACTGTTTTTT. Protein product: CASSYSAGAVATNEKLFF.

This clonotype was seen at least ten times. The CDR3: CASSLQGGSGELFF. In DNA, the CDR3 is TGTGCCAGCAGCTTACAGGGAGGGTCCGGGGAGCTGTTTTTT. The genes are TRBV7-6 and TRBJ2-2; 7 positions agree with TRBD2. The CDR3 loop spans 14 amino acids. The V gene end was trimmed by 2 bases and the J gene end by 6 bases; junction bases not matched to a gene: 3. Looked up from germline, CDR1 is SGHVS and CDR2 is FNYEAQ. The variable domain in full, with the rest retrieved from reference TRBV7-6 and TRBJ2-2, is GAGVSQSPRYKVTKRGQDVALRCDPISGHVSLYWYRQALGQGPEFLTYFNYEAQQDKSGLPNDRFSAERPEGSISTLTIQRTEQRDSAMYRCASSLQGGSGELFFGEGSRLTVL.

This clonotype was seen many times. This sequence joins TRBV18 and TRBJ2-1; 7 bases are shared with TRBD2. The CDR3 spans 14 residues. V gave up 6 bases and J gave up 6 bases; unmatched junction bases: 8. Per germline, CDR1 KGHSH and CDR2 LQKENI. In nucleotides, the CDR3 is TGTGCCAGCTCGTCGTACGGGAGGCCCAATGAGCAGTTCTTC. Amino acid sequence: CASSSYGRPNEQFF.

This clonotype occurred many times. The chain couples TRBV11-2 to TRBJ2-1; D unresolved. CDR1 and CDR2 from the germline V gene are SGHAT and FQNNGV. Trimming cost V 5 bases and J 10 bases, with 15 bases left between them. The CDR3 has 13 residues. CDR3 sequence (DNA): TGTGCCAGCAGCCTCCTAAGATGGGGAGAGCAGTTCTTC. This sequence encodes CASSLLRWGEQFF.

This clonotype was seen many times. This chain joins TRBV7-2 and TRBJ1-2, with TRBD1 identical over 9 bases. The CDR3 runs 15 residues. V shed 1 base and J 7 bases; nucleotides not matched to a gene: 7. CDR1 and CDR2 from the germline V gene are SGHTA and FQGNSA. The CDR3 DNA follows: TGTGCCAGCAGCTTAGGTGGGACAGGGATCAGTGGCTACACCTTC. Protein product: CASSLGGTGISGYTF.

This clonotype was recorded at least ten times. The V call is TRBV7-2, the J call TRBJ1-5; tentatively, D is TRBD1 (6 bases). Germline V gene lookup returns CDR1 SGHTA and CDR2 FQGNSA. V dropped 6 bases and J dropped 4 bases, with 10 bases sitting between them. This CDR3 comprises 13 residues. CDR3 DNA: TGTGCCAGCAGTCCACAGGGTAATCAGCCCCAGCATTTT. It yields the protein CASSPQGNQPQHF.

The table lists this clonotype with many counts. V and J are TRBV6-2 or TRBV6-3 and TRBJ2-1; no definite D call. V was pared by 1 base and J by 6 bases, with 10 bases between. Germline CDR1 reads MNHEY; CDR2 reads SVGEGT. The CDR3 runs to 14 residues. The chain's CDR3 is CASSYLGRTNEQFF. DNA of the CDR3: TGTGCCAGCAGTTACTTGGGCAGAACCAATGAGCAGTTCTTC.

In this sample, this clonotype turned up many times. The V call is TRBV19, the J call TRBJ1-6; perhaps TRBD1 as D (5 bases). The V gene's germline CDR1 is LNHDA and CDR2 SQIVND (reference sequence). This CDR3 contains 17 residues. This CDR3 is CASHPRGGISYNSPLHF. In nucleotides, the CDR3 is TGTGCTTCACATCCCCGGGGGGGAATCAGCTATAATTCACCCCTCCACTTT.

At least ten counts were recorded for this clonotype. The V gene is TRBV5-6, the J gene TRBJ2-7, with 12 positions matching TRBD2. The CDR3 extends over 15 amino acids. Trimming at V came to 4 bases and at J to 2 bases, leaving 4 bases not matched to a gene. Looked up from germline, CDR1 is SGHDT and CDR2 is YYEEEE. The CDR3: CASSQLAGGTYEQYF. The CDR3 DNA follows: TGTGCCAGCAGCCAACTAGCGGGGGGTACCTACGAGCAGTACTTC.

Of note for this clonotype: A much larger clone lies one base from this, so it may be a read error. This chain uses TRBV12-3 or TRBV12-4 with TRBJ1-5, with no clear D. Trimming left V 4 bases short and J 9 bases short, with 10 bases between. The CDR3 is made up of 12 amino acids. CDR3 DNA: TGTGCCAGCAGTTCGAGCATAGTGCCCCAGCATTTT. This encodes CASSSSIVPQHF.

This clonotype is labeled as medium-sized. The junction departs from germline at one end; a sequencing error may be responsible. For the CDR3, the DNA is TGTGCCAGCAGCTTAGTCCCAGATACGCAGTATTTT. Its translation is CASSLVPDTQYF. The chain has TRBV5-1 and TRBJ2-3; D unclear. The germline V gene encodes CDR1 SGHRS and CDR2 YFSETQ. The CDR3 sequence is 12 residues long.